This T cell receptor beta chain was observed in a study of T-cell reconstitution after alpha-beta-depleted transplantation in children. General study results and limits: Where some patients showed high TCRbeta diversity at day 60, it came from recipient T cells and thymic progenitors that had survived. About two months after transplant, alpha-beta T cells reportedly came from several hundred expanded graft clones.

This clonotype has just a few counts. What it binds is unknown. Unique molecular identifiers were used to barcode this TCRbeta library. In TCRdb, the PCR reads were re-called with MiXCR into one record per CDR3 protein. The sample contains roughly 350,000 distinct CDR3 sequences, 15% to 20% of which appear only once. The CDR3 sequence is 15 residues long. Losses at the gene ends were 6 bases for V and 4 bases for J; bases not matched to a gene: 9. Germline loops: CDR1 MDHEN, CDR2 SYDVKM. This material consisted of PBMCs, mostly from graft donor cells, taken 360 days after TCRalphabeta/CD19-depleted stem cell transplant. The sequence derives from a male patient between 2 and 15 years old who had a stem cell transplant for acute lymphoblastic leukemia, so the T cells may come from the graft donor. The chain recombines TRBV28 with TRBJ2-1; 7 nucleotides agree with TRBD2. CDR3 protein: CASSTRTRYYNEQFF. CDR3 sequence (DNA): TGTGCCAGCAGCACTAGGACTAGATATTACAATGAGCAGTTCTTC. The full variable domain, rest sourced from reference TRBV28 and TRBJ2-1, is DVKVTQSSRYLVKRTGEKVFLECVQDMDHENMFWYRQDPGLGLRLIYFSYDVKMKEKGDIPEGYSVSREKKERFSLILESASTNQTSMYLCASSTRTRYYNEQFFGPGTRLTVL.